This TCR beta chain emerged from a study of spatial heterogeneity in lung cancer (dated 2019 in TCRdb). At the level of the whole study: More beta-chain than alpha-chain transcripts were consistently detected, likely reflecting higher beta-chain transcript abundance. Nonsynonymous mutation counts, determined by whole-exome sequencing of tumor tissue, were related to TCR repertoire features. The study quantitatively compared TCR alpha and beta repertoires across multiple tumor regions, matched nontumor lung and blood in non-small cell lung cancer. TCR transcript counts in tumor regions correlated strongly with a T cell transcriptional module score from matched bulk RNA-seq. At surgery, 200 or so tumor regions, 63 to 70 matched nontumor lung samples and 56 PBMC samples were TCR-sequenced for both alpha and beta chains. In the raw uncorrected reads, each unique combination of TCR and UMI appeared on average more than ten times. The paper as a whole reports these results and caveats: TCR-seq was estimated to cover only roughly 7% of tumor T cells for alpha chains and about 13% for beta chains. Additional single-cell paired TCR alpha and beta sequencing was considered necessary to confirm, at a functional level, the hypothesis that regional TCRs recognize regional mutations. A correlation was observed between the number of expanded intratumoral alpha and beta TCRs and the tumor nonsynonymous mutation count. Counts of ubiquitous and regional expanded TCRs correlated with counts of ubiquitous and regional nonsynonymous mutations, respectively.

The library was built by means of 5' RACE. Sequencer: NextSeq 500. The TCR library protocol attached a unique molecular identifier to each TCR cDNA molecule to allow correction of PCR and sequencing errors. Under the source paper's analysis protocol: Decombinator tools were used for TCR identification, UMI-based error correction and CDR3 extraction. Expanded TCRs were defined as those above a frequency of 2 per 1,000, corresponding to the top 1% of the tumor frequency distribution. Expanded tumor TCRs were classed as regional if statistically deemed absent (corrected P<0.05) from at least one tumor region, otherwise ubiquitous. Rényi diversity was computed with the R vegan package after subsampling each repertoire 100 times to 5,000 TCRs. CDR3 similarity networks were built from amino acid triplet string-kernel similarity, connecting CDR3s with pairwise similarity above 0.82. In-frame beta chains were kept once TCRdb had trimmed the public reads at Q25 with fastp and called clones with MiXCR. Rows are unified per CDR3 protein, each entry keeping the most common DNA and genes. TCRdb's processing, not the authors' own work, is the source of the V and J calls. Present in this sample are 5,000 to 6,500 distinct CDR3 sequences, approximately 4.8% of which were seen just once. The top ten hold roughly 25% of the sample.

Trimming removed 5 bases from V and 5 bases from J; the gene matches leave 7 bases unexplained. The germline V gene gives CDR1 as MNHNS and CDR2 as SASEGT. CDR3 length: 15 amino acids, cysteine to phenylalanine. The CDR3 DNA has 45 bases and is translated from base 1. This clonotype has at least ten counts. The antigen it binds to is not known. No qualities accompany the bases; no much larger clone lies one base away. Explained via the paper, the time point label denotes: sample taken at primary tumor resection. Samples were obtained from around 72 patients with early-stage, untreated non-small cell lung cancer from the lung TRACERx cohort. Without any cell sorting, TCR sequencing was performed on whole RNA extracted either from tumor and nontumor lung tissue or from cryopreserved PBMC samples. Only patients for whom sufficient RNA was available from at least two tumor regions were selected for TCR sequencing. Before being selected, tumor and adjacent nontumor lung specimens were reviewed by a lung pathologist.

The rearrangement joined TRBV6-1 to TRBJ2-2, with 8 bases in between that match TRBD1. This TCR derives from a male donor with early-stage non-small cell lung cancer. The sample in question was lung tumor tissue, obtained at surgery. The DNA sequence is TGTGCCAGCAGTAACAGGGGGACGGGTACCGGGGAGCTGTTTTTT. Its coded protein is CASSNRGTGTGELFF.